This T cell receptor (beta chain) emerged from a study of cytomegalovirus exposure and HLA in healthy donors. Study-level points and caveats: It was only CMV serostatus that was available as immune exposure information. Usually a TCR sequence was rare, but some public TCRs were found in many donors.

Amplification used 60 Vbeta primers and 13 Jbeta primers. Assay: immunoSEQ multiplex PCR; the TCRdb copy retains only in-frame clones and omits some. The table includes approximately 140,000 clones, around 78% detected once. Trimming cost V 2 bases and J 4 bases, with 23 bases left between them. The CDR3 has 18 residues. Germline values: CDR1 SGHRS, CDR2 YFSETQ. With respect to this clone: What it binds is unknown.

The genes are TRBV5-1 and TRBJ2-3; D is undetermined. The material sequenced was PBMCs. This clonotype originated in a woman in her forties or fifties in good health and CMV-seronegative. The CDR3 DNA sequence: TGCGCCAGCAGCTTCAAGGAGCGCCCGGGTCTGAGGCCAGATACGCAGTATTTT. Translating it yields CASSFKERPGLRPDTQYF.